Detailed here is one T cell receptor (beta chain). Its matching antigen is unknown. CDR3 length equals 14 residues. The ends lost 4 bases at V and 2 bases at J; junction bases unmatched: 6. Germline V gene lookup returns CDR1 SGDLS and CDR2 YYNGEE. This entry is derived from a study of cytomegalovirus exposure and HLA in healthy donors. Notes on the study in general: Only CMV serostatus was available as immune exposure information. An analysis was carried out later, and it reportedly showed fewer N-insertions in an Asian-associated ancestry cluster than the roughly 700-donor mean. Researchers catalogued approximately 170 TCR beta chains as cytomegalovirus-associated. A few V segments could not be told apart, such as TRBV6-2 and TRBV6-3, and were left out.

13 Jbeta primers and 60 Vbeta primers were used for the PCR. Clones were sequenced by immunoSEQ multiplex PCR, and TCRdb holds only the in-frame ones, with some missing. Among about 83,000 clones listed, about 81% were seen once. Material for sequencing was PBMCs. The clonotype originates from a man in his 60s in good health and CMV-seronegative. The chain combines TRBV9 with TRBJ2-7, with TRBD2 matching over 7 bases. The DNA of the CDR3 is TGTGCCAGCAGCCCACGACTAGCCACCTACGAGCAGTACTTC. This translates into CASSPRLATYEQYF. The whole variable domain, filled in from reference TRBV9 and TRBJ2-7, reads DSGVTQTPKHLITATGQRVTLRCSPRSGDLSVYWYQQSLDQGLQFLIQYYNGEERAKGNILERFSAQQFPDLHSELNLSSLELGDSALYFCASSPRLATYEQYFGPGTRLTVT.